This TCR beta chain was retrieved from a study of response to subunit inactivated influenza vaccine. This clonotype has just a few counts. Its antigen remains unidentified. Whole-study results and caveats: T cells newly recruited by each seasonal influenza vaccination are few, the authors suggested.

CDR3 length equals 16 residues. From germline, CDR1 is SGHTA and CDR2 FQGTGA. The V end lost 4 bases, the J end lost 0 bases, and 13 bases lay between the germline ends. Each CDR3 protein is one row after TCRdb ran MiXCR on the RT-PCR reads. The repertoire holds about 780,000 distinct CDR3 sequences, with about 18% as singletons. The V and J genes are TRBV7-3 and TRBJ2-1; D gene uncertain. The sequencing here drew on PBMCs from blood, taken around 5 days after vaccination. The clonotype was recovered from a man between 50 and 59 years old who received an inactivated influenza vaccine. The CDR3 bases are TGTGCCAGCAGCTCACGCGGTAAGGGCTCCTACAATGAGCAGTTCTTC. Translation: CASSSRGKGSYNEQFF.